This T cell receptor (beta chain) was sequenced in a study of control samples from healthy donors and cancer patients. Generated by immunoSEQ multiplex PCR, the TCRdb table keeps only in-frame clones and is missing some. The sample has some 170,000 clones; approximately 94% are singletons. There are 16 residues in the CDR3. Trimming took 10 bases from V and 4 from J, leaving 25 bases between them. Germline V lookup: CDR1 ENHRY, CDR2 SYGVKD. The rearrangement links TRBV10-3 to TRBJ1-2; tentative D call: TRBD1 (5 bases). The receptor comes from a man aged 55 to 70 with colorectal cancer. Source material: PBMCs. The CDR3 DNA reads TGTGCCACCATTCGGGCTTTTGGGGGTGGCGGCTATGGCTACACCTTC. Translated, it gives CATIRAFGGGGYGYTF.